This T cell receptor (beta chain) was found in a study of spatial heterogeneity in lung cancer. Study-level background: The correlation between TCR transcript counts in tumor regions and a T cell module score from matched bulk RNA-seq was strong.

TCRdb independently ran MiXCR on the 5' RACE reads; one entry per CDR3 protein. The profile shows more than 7,500 distinct CDR3 sequences, about 2.9% of them singletons. The trim removed 2 bases at V and 1 base at J, leaving 7 bases unmatched. The germline V gene has CDR1 SGDLS and CDR2 YYNGEE. The CDR3 is made up of 18 amino acids. This clonotype was picked up many times. Antigen specificity is unknown. Time point of the sample: sample taken at primary tumor resection. Samples came from roughly 72 TRACERx patients with untreated early-stage lung cancer. Study-level points and caveats: Tumor mutation counts were tracked by expanded intratumoral alpha and beta TCR counts.

The sequence was obtained from a male donor with early-stage non-small cell lung cancer. V is TRBV9 and J is TRBJ2-3; 13 bases fit TRBD2. The specimen was lung tumor tissue, collected at surgery. The CDR3 sequence is CASSVTSGGRVGTDTQYF. For the CDR3, the DNA is TGTGCCAGCAGCGTGACTAGCGGGGGGCGAGTGGGCACAGATACGCAGTATTTT.